This TCR beta chain was observed in a study of T cell responses to AZD1222 COVID-19 vaccine (dated by TCRdb to about 2021). With respect to the entire study: Because spike-specific TCR depth and breadth did not differ between the two schedules, AZD1222 recipients who got a second dose at roughly 4 weeks were pooled with those who got a second dose at roughly 12 weeks. Trial participants were enrolled by age into 18-55, 56-69 and 70-plus year subgroups, with 148, 28 and 57 TCR-sequenced participants respectively. A total of 233 trial participants underwent TCR sequencing, of whom about 200 had received two doses of AZD1222 and around 26 had received two doses of the MenACWY control vaccine. Findings and caveats that apply to the study as a whole: The whole spike protein was spanned by vaccine-associated CD4 TCRs, and dominant responses were seen in regions 160-218 and 743-854. Reportedly, almost half of the unique spike-specific TCRs recognized epitopes lying outside the regions that are mutated in the B.1.351 and B.1.1.7 variants. No day 14 peak-response samples were available, so repertoires were characterized only after the peak T cell response. A significant rise in spike-specific TCR breadth and depth was observed after two AZD1222 doses relative to day 0 and relative to MenACWY recipients. Conclusions about previously exposed vaccinees are limited, since just five to seven AZD1222 recipients were seropositive for SARS-CoV-2 at baseline. Participants were mostly white British and included more females than males, and it was suggested by the authors that clonal diversity may have been underestimated. The 56-69-year group was small, and its depth increase did not reach significance, likely because of low power.

For this clone: Which antigen it targets is not known. No base-level quality is on record; no much larger clone is a single base apart.

This specimen's time point label, per the study, means: baseline before first vaccination. Vaccinee samples were obtained from the UK trials COV001 and COV002, which included a single-blind randomized controlled phase 2/3 trial of AZD1222 (ChAdOx1 nCoV-19) in healthy adults. For TCRbeta chain sequencing, PBMC samples from trial participants were taken at day 0 and at day 28 after the second dose. Spanning cysteine to phenylalanine, the CDR3 consists of 15 amino acids. Only the CDR3 DNA is retained, 45 bases long and in frame from the first base. The trim is 0 bases for V and 4 bases for J, with a gap of 9 bases between the germline ends. CDR1 and CDR2, looked up from the germline V gene, are LGHNA and YSLEER. The CDR3 regions of human TCRbeta chains were subjected to immunosequencing. Under the source paper's analysis protocol: Repertoire TCRs were matched against a reference library of SARS-CoV-2-specific TCRs generated with the MIRA antigen-specificity platform. Breadth was defined as the fraction of unique TCRs that were SARS-CoV-2-associated. Depth was defined as the fraction of total T cells that were SARS-CoV-2-associated. Using the MIRA data, each spike-specific TCR was assigned both to the spike region to which the TCR was reactive and to a CD4 or CD8 class. Log10-transformed breadth and depth values were compared by one-way ANOVA with Sidak's multiple comparisons tests. TCRdb re-hosts the immuneACCESS table, in-frame sequences only. Its copies lack some clones; in the studies checked, an unresolved V gene accounts for under half of them, and the cause for the rest is not known. That table furnishes V, J and clone size, whereas the DNA furnished D and trimming. The table for this sample lists 150,000 to 200,000 clones; around 94% of them were counted only once. 8% to 13% of the sample rests with the top ten.

The TCR sequence derives from an adult in good health. The chain links TRBV4-3 with TRBJ2-2; TRBD2 is a possible D gene, resting on 5 matching bases. Sequenced material: peripheral blood, taken on day 0 of AZD1222 vaccination. CDR3 sequence: CASSQEPGITGELFF. At the DNA level, the sequence is TGCGCCAGCAGCCAAGAGCCCGGGATCACCGGGGAGCTGTTTTTT.